The following is a T cell receptor beta chain sequence with its context. Produced via immunoSEQ multiplex PCR; TCRdb's table is partial and in-frame only. The data hold around 230,000 clones, with 70% to 85% observed a single time. This specimen comes from a study of blood T cell repertoires in COVID-19. The wider study: PBMCs, B-cell-depleted T cells, or T cells were the source of the cDNA or gDNA that made up the material.

In germline, CDR1 is MGHRA, CDR2 YSYEKL. The V gene lost 0 bases and the J gene lost 5 bases, with 14 bases spanning the gap. CDR3 length: 16 amino acids. The rearrangement uses TRBV4-1 and TRBJ2-1, with a tentative D call TRBD2 (5 bases). What was sequenced was peripheral blood. The clonotype originates from a man aged 35 to 55 who had recovered from COVID-19. The DNA for the CDR3 is TGCGCCAGCAGCCAAGAATCGGCGGGCGTTGACAATGAGCAGTTCTTC. It yields the protein CASSQESAGVDNEQFF.